A selection of T cell receptor beta chains follows, all from one sample in a study of post-analysis software for immune sequencing data. TCRdb reanalysed the PCR reads using MiXCR and keeps one entry per CDR3 protein. The sample carries 650,000 to 850,000 distinct CDR3 sequences, around 42% recorded once. The sample was blood. These receptors were collected from a girl between 10 and 17 years old with multiple sclerosis. Each CDR3 is given with its conserved first and last residue. The D gene is left open where the match is weak. Size values are once, few and many counts, or a class for expanded clones, and some rows have none.

j_gene	d_gene	v_gene	abundance	CDR3aa	CDR3nt
TRBJ1-1	NA	TRBV12-3/TRBV12-4	few	CASSAGTSDGTEAFF	TGTGCCAGCAGTGCCGGGACAAGTGATGGGACTGAAGCTTTCTTT
TRBJ1-2	NA	TRBV14	NA	CASSQTLGRLGYTF	TGTGCCAGCAGCCAAACGCTGGGTCGGCTTGGCTACACCTTC
TRBJ2-5	TRBD2	TRBV27	few	CASSLEPGLAGGPPRETQYF	TGTGCCAGCAGTTTAGAGCCCGGGTTAGCGGGAGGGCCTCCTAGGGAGACCCAGTACTTC
TRBJ1-2	NA	TRBV28	NA	CASSLEPEGNYGYTF	TGTGCCAGCAGTTTAGAGCCGGAGGGTAACTATGGCTACACCTTC
TRBJ1-2	TRBD1	TRBV4-1	NA	CASSQEAGTGGFYGYTF	TGCGCCAGCAGCCAAGAAGCCGGGACAGGGGGCTTCTATGGCTACACCTTC
TRBJ1-1	NA	TRBV7-8	NA	CASSHPTTVNTEAFF	TGTGCCAGCAGCCACCCTACGACAGTGAACACTGAAGCTTTCTTT
TRBJ2-1	NA	TRBV6-5	NA	CASSNGPVNEQFF	TGTGCCAGCAGCAACGGACCCGTCAATGAGCAGTTCTTC
TRBJ2-7	NA	TRBV30	few	CAWGRDSYEQYF	TGTGCCTGGGGTAGGGACTCCTACGAGCAGTACTTC
TRBJ2-3	TRBD2	TRBV5-1	NA	CASSLRSRGRGEGTDTQYF	TGCGCCAGCAGCTTGAGGTCTCGCGGGAGAGGTGAAGGCACAGATACGCAGTATTTT
TRBJ2-3	NA	TRBV15	NA	CATSRNRRTDTQYF	TGTGCCACCAGCAGAAACCGACGTACAGATACGCAGTATTTT
TRBJ1-4	NA	TRBV30	few	CAWSEGLDEKLFF	TGTGCCTGGAGCGAGGGGCTGGATGAAAAACTGTTTTTT
TRBJ2-1	TRBD2	TRBV7-9	NA	CASSSWTSLNEQFF	TGTGCCAGCAGCTCCTGGACTAGCCTAAATGAGCAGTTCTTC
TRBJ2-1	TRBD1	TRBV7-2	NA	CASSLAGATGVDEQFF	TGTGCCAGCAGCTTGGCAGGGGCGACAGGGGTAGATGAGCAGTTCTTC
TRBJ2-3	TRBD2	TRBV29-1	NA	CSVGFGREWIDTQYF	TGCAGCGTTGGTTTTGGGCGGGAGTGGATAGATACGCAGTATTTT
TRBJ1-3	NA	TRBV7-2	NA	CASEEQGLTHTGNTIYF	TGTGCCAGCGAGGAGCAGGGCCTAACCCATACTGGAAACACCATATATTTT
TRBJ2-7	NA	TRBV4-3	few	CASSQVDGLGEQYF	TGCGCCAGCAGCCAAGTGGACGGCCTAGGGGAGCAGTACTTC
TRBJ1-1	NA	TRBV27	NA	CASSLRGLTRTRAEAFF	TGTGCCAGCAGTTTAAGAGGGCTCACAAGGACAAGGGCTGAAGCTTTCTTT
TRBJ2-7	TRBD2	TRBV20-1	NA	CSEVGLAGPSSTYEQYF	TGCAGTGAAGTTGGACTAGCGGGTCCCTCGAGTACCTACGAGCAGTACTTC
TRBJ2-7	NA	TRBV27	NA	CASSPSDLEGEQYF	TGTGCCAGCAGTCCCTCGGACTTGGAAGGGGAGCAGTACTTC
TRBJ2-1	NA	TRBV12-3/TRBV12-4	few	CASSLGQAGNEQFF	TGTGCCAGCAGTTTAGGCCAGGCGGGCAATGAGCAGTTCTTC
TRBJ2-1	NA	TRBV6-1	NA	CASSEIWVEQFF	TGTGCCAGCAGTGAAATCTGGGTTGAGCAGTTCTTC
TRBJ2-5	TRBD2	TRBV20-1	NA	CSATPSGERVETQYF	TGCAGTGCTACTCCTAGCGGGGAGAGGGTGGAGACCCAGTACTTC
TRBJ1-1	NA	TRBV10-3	NA	CAISGHGGEGTEAFF	TGTGCCATCAGTGGACACGGAGGGGAAGGCACTGAAGCTTTCTTT
TRBJ1-2	TRBD1	TRBV6-6	NA	CASSYTKRDRDYGYTF	TGTGCCAGCAGTTACACAAAACGGGACAGAGACTATGGCTACACCTTC
TRBJ1-5	TRBD1	TRBV6-5	few	CASSPGGMGISPQHF	TGTGCCAGCAGTCCAGGGGGGATGGGAATCAGCCCCCAGCATTTT
TRBJ2-7	NA	TRBV12-3/TRBV12-4	NA	CASSIPGTYEQYF	TGTGCCAGCAGTATCCCAGGGACCTACGAGCAGTACTTC
TRBJ2-1	TRBD2	TRBV20-1	few	CSAPYAGEQFF	TGCAGTGCTCCCTATGCGGGAGAACAGTTCTTC
TRBJ2-7	NA	TRBV7-9	NA	CASSPVGAERGEQYF	TGTGCCAGCAGCCCCGTGGGCGCGGAGCGTGGGGAGCAGTACTTC
TRBJ2-5	NA	TRBV5-5	NA	CASSTDVAVRETQYF	TGTGCCAGCAGCACGGATGTGGCGGTCCGAGAGACCCAGTACTTC
TRBJ2-1	NA	TRBV29-1	NA	CSVAVTLDNEQFF	TGCAGCGTTGCTGTGACCCTCGACAATGAGCAGTTCTTC
TRBJ1-2	TRBD1	TRBV29-1	NA	CSVVDRENGYTF	TGCAGCGTTGTGGACAGGGAGAATGGCTACACCTTC
TRBJ1-2	NA	TRBV29-1	few	CSVQGNGYTF	TGCAGCGTCCAGGGGAATGGCTACACCTTC
TRBJ2-5	NA	TRBV12-3/TRBV12-4	many	CASSSQQETQYF	TGTGCCAGCAGCTCCCAGCAAGAGACCCAGTACTTC
TRBJ2-2	NA	TRBV4-1	NA	CASSQGEATGELFF	TGCGCCAGCAGCCAAGGGGAGGCCACCGGGGAGCTGTTTTTT
TRBJ2-1	TRBD2	TRBV29-1	few	CSAGTSGEGEQFF	TGCAGCGCTGGGACTAGCGGGGAGGGGGAGCAGTTCTTC
TRBJ1-1	NA	TRBV7-9	NA	CASSQVGGYTEAFF	TGTGCCAGCAGCCAAGTGGGGGGCTACACTGAAGCTTTCTTT
TRBJ2-7	NA	TRBV27	few	CASSRELGPGYEQYF	TGTGCCAGCAGTCGTGAGCTCGGTCCGGGCTACGAGCAGTACTTC
TRBJ2-1	NA	TRBV2	NA	CASSGRDSAYNEQFF	TGTGCCAGCAGTGGCCGGGACTCCGCTTACAATGAGCAGTTCTTC
TRBJ1-6	TRBD1	TRBV6-5	few	CASSYSRDRAYYNSPLHF	TGTGCCAGCAGTTATTCCCGGGACAGGGCTTACTATAATTCACCCCTCCACTTT
TRBJ2-1	TRBD2	TRBV27	NA	CASSRTSPYNEQFF	TGTGCCAGCAGTAGGACTAGCCCCTACAATGAGCAGTTCTTC
TRBJ2-3	NA	TRBV5-1	NA	CASSLGEIRTTDTQYF	TGCGCCAGCAGCTTGGGGGAGATTAGGACCACGGATACGCAGTATTTT
TRBJ1-2	NA	TRBV7-2	few	CASSFGAEYGYTF	TGTGCCAGCAGCTTTGGGGCCGAATATGGCTACACCTTC
TRBJ1-2	NA	TRBV18	NA	CAGSFIRDTPGYGYTF	TGTGCCGGCTCCTTCATCCGGGACACCCCCGGCTATGGCTACACCTTC
TRBJ1-5	NA	TRBV4-1	NA	CASSQESHRVDNQPQHF	TGCGCCAGCAGCCAGGAGTCTCACAGGGTGGACAATCAGCCCCAGCATTTT
TRBJ2-5	NA	TRBV27	few	CASSPQRGGETQYF	TGTGCCAGCAGTCCGCAAAGGGGTGGAGAGACCCAGTACTTC
TRBJ1-2	NA	TRBV5-1	NA	CASSLEGIGADGGYTF	TGCGCCAGCAGCTTGGAGGGTATTGGGGCCGACGGGGGCTACACCTTC
TRBJ2-5	NA	TRBV27	once	CASSSGGGQETQYF	TGTGCCAGCAGTTCCGGGGGCGGCCAAGAGACCCAGTACTTC
TRBJ2-5	NA	TRBV12-3/TRBV12-4	NA	CASSRDPWETQYF	TGTGCCAGCAGCCGAGATCCGTGGGAGACCCAGTACTTC
TRBJ2-6	NA	TRBV5-1	few	CASTLQLSGANVLTF	TGCGCCAGCACCCTACAGCTCTCTGGGGCCAACGTCCTGACTTTC